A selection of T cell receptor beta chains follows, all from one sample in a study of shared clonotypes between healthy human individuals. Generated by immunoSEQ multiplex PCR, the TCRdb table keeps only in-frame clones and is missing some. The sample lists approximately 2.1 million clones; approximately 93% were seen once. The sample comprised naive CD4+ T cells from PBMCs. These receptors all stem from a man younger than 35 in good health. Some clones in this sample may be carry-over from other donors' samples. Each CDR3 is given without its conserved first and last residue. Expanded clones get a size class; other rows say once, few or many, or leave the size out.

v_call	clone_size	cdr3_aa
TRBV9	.	ASSVGTIQETQY
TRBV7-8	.	ASSLDLSLQETQY
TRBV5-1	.	ASNRQGQGSYNEQF
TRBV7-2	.	ASAQFGGRPSEQY
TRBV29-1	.	SVGDSTYGYT
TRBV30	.	AWRSGGRETQY
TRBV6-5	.	ASRPNRGNYGYT
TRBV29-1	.	SVGPRADDRGYT
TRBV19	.	ASSPLGEREQY
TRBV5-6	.	ASSLGGYEQY
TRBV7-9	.	ASSAPYNEQF
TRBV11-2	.	ASNWDRGFPSNQPQH
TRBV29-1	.	SVTSRDRIDEQY
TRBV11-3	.	ASSFTRDEQF
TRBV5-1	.	ASSLQGGMADTQY
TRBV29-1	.	SVAGRTSGSTDTQY
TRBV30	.	AWSQRGGDTIY
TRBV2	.	ASTVGLAGFTDTQY
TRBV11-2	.	ASSFNPGQGRSEQY
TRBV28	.	ASSFGQFYEQY
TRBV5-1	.	ASSLAGRSYEQY
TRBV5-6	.	ASSLNLGGSGEQY
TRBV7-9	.	AIGVAGAETQY
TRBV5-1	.	ASSADRVRNSPLH
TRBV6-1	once	ASSENSGGQGSGNTIY
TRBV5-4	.	ASSLTGGRVSYEQY
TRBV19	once	ASSRRQGEDQPQH
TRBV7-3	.	ASSTASTDTQY
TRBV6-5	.	ASRPGTGELF
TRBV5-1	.	ASSLVADTQY
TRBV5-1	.	ASSDGTKSSYEQY
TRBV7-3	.	ASSQGPGELF
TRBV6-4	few	ASSERGVSAEQY
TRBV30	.	AWKNPLSIY
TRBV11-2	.	ASSAGGGDFNYGYT
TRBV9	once	ASSVTARETQY
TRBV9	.	ASSVASGTSVYEQY
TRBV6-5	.	ASRTVGLAYNEQF
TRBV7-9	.	ASSPRLAGLYNEQF
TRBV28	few	ASSIDRPRNQPQH
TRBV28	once	ASTADRGRRY
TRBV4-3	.	ASSRRLAGVHEQY
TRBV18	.	ASRNLPRGALNTEAF
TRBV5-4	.	ASSLGGGFRTDTQY
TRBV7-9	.	ASSLASWADYEQY